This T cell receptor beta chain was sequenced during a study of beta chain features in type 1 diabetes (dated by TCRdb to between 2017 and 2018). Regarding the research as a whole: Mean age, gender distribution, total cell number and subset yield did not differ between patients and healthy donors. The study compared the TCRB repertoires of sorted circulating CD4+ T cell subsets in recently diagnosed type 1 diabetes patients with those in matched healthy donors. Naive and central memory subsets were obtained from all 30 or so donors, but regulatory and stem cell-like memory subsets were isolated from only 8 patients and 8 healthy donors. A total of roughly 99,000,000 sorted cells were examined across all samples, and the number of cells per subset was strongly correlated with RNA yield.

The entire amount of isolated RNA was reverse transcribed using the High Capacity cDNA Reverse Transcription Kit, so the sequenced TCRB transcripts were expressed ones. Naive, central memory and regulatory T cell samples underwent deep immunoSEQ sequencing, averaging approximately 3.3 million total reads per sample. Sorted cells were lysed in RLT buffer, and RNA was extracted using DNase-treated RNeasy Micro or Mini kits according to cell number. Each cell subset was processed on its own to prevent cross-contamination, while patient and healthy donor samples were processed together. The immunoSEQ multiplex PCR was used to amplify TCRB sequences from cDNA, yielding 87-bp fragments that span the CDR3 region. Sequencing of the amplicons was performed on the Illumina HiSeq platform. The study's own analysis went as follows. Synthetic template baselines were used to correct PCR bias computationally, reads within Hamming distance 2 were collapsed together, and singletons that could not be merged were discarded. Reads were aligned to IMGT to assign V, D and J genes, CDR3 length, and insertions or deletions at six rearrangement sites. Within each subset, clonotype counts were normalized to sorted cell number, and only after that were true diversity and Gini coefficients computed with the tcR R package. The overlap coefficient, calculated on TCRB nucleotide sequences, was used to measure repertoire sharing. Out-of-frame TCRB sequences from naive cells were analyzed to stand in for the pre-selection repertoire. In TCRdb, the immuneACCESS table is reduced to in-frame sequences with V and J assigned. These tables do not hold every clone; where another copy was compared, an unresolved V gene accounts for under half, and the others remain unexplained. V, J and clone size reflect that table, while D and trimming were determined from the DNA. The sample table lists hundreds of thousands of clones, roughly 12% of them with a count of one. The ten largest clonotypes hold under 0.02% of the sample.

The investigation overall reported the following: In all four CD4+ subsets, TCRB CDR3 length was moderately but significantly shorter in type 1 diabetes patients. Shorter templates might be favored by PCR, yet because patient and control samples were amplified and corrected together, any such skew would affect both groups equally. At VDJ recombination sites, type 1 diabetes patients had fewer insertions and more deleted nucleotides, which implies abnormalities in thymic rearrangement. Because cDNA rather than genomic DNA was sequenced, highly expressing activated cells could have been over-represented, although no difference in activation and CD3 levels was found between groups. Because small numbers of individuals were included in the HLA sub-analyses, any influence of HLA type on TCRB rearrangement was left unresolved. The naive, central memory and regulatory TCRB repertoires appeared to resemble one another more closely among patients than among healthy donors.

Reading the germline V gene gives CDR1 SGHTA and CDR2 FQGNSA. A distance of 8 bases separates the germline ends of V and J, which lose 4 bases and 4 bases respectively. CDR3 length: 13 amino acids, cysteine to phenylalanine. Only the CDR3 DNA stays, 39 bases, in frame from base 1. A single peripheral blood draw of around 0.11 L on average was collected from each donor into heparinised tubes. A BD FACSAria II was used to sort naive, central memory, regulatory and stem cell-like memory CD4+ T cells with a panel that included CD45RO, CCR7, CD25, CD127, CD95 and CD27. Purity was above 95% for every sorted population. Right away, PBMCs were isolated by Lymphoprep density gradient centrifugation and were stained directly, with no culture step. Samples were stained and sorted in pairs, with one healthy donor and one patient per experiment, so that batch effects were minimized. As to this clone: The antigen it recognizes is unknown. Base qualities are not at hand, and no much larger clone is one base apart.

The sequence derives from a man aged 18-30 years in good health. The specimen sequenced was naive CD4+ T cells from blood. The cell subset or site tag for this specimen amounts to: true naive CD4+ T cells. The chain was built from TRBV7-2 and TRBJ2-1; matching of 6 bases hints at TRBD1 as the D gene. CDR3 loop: CASSSGQYNEQFF. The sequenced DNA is TGTGCCAGCAGCTCGGGACAATACAATGAGCAGTTCTTC.